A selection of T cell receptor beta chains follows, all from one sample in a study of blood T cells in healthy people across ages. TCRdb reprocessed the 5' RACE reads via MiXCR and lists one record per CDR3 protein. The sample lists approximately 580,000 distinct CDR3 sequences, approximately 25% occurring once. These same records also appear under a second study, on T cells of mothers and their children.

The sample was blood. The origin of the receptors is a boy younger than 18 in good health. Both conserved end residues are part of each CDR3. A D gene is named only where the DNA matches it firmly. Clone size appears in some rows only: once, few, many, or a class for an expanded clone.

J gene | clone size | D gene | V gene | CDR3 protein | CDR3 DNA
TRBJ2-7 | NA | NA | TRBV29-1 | CSVLVQGGIAYEQYF | TGCAGCGTTCTTGTTCAGGGGGGAATCGCCTACGAGCAGTACTTC
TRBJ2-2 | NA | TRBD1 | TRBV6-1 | CASNQGQGTGELFF | TGTGCCAGCAATCAAGGACAGGGCACCGGGGAGCTGTTTTTT
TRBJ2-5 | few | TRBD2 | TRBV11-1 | CASSPPSGDVTQYF | TGTGCCAGCAGCCCCCCTAGCGGGGACGTGACCCAGTACTTC
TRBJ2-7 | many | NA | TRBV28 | CASSLPDSSYEQYF | TGTGCCAGCAGTTTACCCGACAGCTCCTACGAGCAGTACTTC
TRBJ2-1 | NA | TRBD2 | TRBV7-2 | CASSREVNEQFF | TGTGCCAGCAGTCGGGAGGTTAATGAGCAGTTCTTC
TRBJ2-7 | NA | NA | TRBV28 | CASSLWKTLPGLAEEQYF | TGTGCCAGCAGTTTATGGAAAACCCTGCCGGGACTCGCGGAGGAGCAGTACTTC
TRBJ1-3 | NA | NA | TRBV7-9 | CASSLEEVTGNTIYF | TGTGCCAGCAGCTTAGAGGAAGTTACTGGAAACACCATATATTTT
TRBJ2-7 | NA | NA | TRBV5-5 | CASSLEWEQYF | TGTGCCAGCAGCTTGGAGTGGGAGCAGTACTTC
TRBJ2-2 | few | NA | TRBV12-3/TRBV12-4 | CASNTVNTGELFF | TGTGCCAGCAATACAGTGAACACCGGGGAGCTGTTTTTT
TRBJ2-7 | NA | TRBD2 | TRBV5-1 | CASSLGAGLAHGQYF | TGCGCCAGCAGCTTGGGAGCGGGACTAGCTCACGGGCAGTACTTC
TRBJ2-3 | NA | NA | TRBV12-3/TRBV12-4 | CASSSWLTSTDTQYF | TGTGCCAGCAGTTCCTGGCTAACTAGCACAGATACGCAGTATTTT
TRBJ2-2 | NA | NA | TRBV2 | CASSDKEGTGELFF | TGTGCCAGCAGTGATAAGGAGGGGACCGGGGAGCTGTTTTTT
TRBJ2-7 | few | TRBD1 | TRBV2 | CASSAGQARYEQYF | TGTGCCAGCAGTGCGGGACAGGCGCGCTACGAGCAGTACTTC
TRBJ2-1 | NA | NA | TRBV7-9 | CASSSPSSYNEQFF | TGTGCCAGCAGCTCCCCCAGCTCCTACAATGAGCAGTTCTTC
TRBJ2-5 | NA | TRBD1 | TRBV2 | CASSAGTGAAGETQYF | TGTGCCAGCAGTGCAGGGACAGGGGCCGCGGGGGAGACCCAGTACTTC
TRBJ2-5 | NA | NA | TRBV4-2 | CASKGRGAETQYF | TGTGCCAGCAAAGGAAGGGGGGCCGAGACCCAGTACTTC
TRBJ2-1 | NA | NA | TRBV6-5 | CASSYSGGVLFF | TGTGCCAGCAGTTACTCTGGGGGCGTTCTGTTCTTC
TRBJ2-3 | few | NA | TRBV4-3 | CASSRTPSQTQDTQYF | TGCGCCAGCAGCCGCACTCCCTCGCAGACTCAAGATACGCAGTATTTT
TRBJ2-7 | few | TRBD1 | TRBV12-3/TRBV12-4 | CASRPTGVYEQYF | TGTGCCAGCAGACCGACAGGGGTCTACGAGCAGTACTTC
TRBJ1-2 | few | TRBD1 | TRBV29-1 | CSVGLMDREGGYTF | TGCAGCGTTGGGCTAATGGACAGGGAAGGTGGCTACACCTTC
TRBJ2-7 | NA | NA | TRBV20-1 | CSAVDLRSSYEQYF | TGCAGTGCAGTGGATTTAAGAAGCTCCTACGAGCAGTACTTC
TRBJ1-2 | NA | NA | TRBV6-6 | CASSFSDTNYGYTF | TGTGCCAGCAGTTTCTCGGACACTAACTATGGCTACACCTTC
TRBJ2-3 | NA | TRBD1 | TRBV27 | CASSSGGQGLNTQYF | TGTGCCAGCAGTTCAGGGGGACAGGGTTTGAATACGCAGTATTTT
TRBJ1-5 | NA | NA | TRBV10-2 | CASSEWGASNQPQHF | TGCGCCAGCAGTGAGTGGGGGGCAAGCAATCAGCCCCAGCATTTT
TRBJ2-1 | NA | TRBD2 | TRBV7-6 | CASSEFGTSGSDEQFF | TGTGCCAGCAGCGAATTCGGGACTAGCGGGAGCGATGAGCAGTTCTTC
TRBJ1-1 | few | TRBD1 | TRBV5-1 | CASSSGTGMAEAFF | TGCGCCAGCAGCTCGGGGACAGGGATGGCTGAAGCTTTCTTT
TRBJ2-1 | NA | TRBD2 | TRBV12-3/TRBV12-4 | CASRTRGRASEQFF | TGTGCCAGCAGGACTAGAGGGAGGGCCTCTGAGCAGTTCTTC
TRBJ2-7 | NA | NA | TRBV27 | CASSTGTEYEQYF | TGTGCCAGCAGTACTGGAACAGAGTACGAGCAGTACTTC
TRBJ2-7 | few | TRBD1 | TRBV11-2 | CASSLTRDRQFEQYF | TGTGCCAGCAGCCTGACAAGGGACAGGCAGTTCGAGCAGTACTTC
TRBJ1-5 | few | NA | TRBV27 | CASKVSGMVRPQHF | TGTGCCAGCAAAGTTTCAGGGATGGTACGGCCCCAGCATTTT
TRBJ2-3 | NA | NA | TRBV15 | CATSRTSTDTQYF | TGTGCCACCAGCAGGACGAGTACAGATACGCAGTATTTT
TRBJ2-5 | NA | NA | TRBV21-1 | CASSKDGFRKIQETQYF | TGTGCCAGCAGCAAAGACGGGTTTAGGAAGATCCAAGAGACCCAGTACTTC
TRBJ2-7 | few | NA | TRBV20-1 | CSASGPGEEPYEQYF | TGCAGTGCTAGCGGACCGGGGGAAGAGCCCTACGAGCAGTACTTC
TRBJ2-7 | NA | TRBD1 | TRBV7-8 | CASSQTGTANSYEQYF | TGTGCCAGCAGCCAAACCGGGACAGCGAACTCCTACGAGCAGTACTTC
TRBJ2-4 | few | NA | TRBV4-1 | CASSQPALSAKNIQYF | TGCGCCAGCAGCCAACCAGCTCTCAGCGCCAAAAACATTCAGTACTTC
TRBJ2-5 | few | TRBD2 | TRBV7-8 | CASSHLAGTGETQYF | TGTGCCAGCAGCCACTTAGCGGGGACGGGGGAGACCCAGTACTTC
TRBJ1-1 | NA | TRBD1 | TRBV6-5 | CASSYNTPGQGALNTEALF | TGTGCCAGCAGTTACAATACGCCGGGACAGGGGGCTTTGAACACTGAAGCTCTCTTT
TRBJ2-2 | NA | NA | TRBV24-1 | CATSEFSNGELFF | TGTGCCACCAGTGAATTTAGTAACGGGGAGCTGTTTTTT